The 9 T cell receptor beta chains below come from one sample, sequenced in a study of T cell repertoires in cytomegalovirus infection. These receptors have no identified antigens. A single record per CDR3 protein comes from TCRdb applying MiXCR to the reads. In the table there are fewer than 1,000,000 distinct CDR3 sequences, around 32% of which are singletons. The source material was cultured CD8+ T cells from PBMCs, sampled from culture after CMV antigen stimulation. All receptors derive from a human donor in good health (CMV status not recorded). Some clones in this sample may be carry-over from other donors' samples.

The CDR3 spells CASSKPGLQGMSGNTIYF. The CDR3 DNA is TGTGCCAGCAGCAAACCGGGACTACAGGGGATGTCTGGAAACACCATATATTTT. The chain recombines TRBV7-2 with TRBJ1-3; 7 nucleotides agree with TRBD1. V gave up 5 bases and J gave up 1 base; unmatched junction bases: 14. This CDR3 spans 18 amino acids. Germline CDR1 and CDR2: SGHTA and FQGNSA.

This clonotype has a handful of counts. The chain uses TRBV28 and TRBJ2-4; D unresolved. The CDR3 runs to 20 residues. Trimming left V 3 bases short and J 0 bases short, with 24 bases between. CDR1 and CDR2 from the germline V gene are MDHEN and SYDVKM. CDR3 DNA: TGTGCCAGCAGTTTGCCCCAGACTTACACCAAGAGAGTAGCCAAAAACATTCAGTACTTC. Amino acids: CASSLPQTYTKRVAKNIQYF. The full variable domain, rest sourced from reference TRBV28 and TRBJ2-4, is DVKVTQSSRYLVKRTGEKVFLECVQDMDHENMFWYRQDPGLGLRLIYFSYDVKMKEKGDIPEGYSVSREKKERFSLILESASTNQTSMYLCASSLPQTYTKRVAKNIQYFGAGTRLSVL.

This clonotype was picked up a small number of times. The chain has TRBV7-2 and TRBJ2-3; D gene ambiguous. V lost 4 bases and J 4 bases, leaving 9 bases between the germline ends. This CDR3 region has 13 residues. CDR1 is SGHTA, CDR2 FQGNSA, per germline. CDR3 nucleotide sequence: TGTGCCAGCAGCTCCCTGTATTCAGATACGCAGTATTTT. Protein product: CASSSLYSDTQYF. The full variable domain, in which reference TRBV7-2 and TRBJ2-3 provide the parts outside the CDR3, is GAGVSQSPSNKVTEKGKDVELRCDPISGHTALYWYRQSLGQGLEFLIYFQGNSAPDKSGLPSDRFSAERTGGSVSTLTIQRTQQEDSAVYLCASSSLYSDTQYFGPGTRLTVL.

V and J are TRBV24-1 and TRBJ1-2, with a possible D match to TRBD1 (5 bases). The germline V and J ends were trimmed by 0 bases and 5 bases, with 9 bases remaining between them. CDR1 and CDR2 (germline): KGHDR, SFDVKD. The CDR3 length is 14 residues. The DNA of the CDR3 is TGTGCCACCAGTGATTTGATGACAGATTATGGCTACACCTTC. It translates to CATSDLMTDYGYTF.

CDR3 nucleotide sequence: TGTGCCAGCAGCGTAGAGGACAGAAAGACCCAGTACTTC. Its translation: CASSVEDRKTQYF. The V and J genes are TRBV9 and TRBJ2-5; weak D call: TRBD1 (6 bases). CDR3 length: 13 residues. Looked up from germline, CDR1 is SGDLS and CDR2 is YYNGEE. Trimming left V 0 bases short and J 6 bases short, with 9 bases between.

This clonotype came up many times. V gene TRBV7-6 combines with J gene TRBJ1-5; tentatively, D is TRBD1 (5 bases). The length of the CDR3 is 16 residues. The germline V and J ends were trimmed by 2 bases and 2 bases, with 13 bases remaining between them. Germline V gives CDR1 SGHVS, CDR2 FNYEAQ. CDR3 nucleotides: TGTGCCAGCAGCTTAACAGGCGATCCTGGCAATCAGCCCCAGCATTTT. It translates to CASSLTGDPGNQPQHF.

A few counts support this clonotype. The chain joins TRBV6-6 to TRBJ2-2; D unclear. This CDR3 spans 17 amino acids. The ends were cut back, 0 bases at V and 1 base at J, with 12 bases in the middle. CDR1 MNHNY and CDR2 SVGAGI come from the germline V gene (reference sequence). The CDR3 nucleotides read TGTGCCAGCAGTTACTCATCTAGGACGGAGAACACCGGGGAGCTGTTTTTT. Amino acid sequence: CASSYSSRTENTGELFF.

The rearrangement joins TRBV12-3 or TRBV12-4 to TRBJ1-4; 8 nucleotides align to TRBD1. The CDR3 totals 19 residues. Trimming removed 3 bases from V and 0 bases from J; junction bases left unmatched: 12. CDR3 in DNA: TGTGCCAGCAGTTTTACGCTGCTTGGACAGGGCTCAACTAATGAAAAACTGTTTTTT. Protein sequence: CASSFTLLGQGSTNEKLFF.

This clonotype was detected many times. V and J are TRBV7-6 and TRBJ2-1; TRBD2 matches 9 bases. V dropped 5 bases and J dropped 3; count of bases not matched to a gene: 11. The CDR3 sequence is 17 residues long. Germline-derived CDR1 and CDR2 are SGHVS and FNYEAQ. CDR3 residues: CASSLRVAGDLYNEQFF. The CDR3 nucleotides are TGTGCCAGCAGCCTTCGGGTAGCGGGGGATCTCTACAATGAGCAGTTCTTC. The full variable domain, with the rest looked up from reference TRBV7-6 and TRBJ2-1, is GAGVSQSPRYKVTKRGQDVALRCDPISGHVSLYWYRQALGQGPEFLTYFNYEAQQDKSGLPNDRFSAERPEGSISTLTIQRTEQRDSAMYRCASSLRVAGDLYNEQFFGPGTRLTVL.